Included here is one T cell receptor (beta chain) sequence, with context. The sample originates from a study of blood T cell repertoires in COVID-19. Some clones are missing from TCRdb's copy, which holds only in-frame ones; the method was immunoSEQ multiplex PCR. The repertoire holds some 240,000 clones, with approximately 89% as singletons. The TCR sequence derives from a woman aged 70-85 years with COVID-19, enrolled during active disease. The sequenced sample was peripheral blood.

CDR3 sequence reads: CASSASYRENEQFF. The CDR3 bases are TGTGCCAGCAGTGCCAGTTACAGGGAGAATGAGCAGTTCTTC. The rearrangement joins TRBV2 to TRBJ2-1, with D maybe TRBD1 (6 bases). There are 14 residues in the CDR3. V was shortened by 4 bases and J by 7 bases, with 14 bases between the two germline ends. The germline V gene encodes CDR1 SNHLY and CDR2 FYNNEI.